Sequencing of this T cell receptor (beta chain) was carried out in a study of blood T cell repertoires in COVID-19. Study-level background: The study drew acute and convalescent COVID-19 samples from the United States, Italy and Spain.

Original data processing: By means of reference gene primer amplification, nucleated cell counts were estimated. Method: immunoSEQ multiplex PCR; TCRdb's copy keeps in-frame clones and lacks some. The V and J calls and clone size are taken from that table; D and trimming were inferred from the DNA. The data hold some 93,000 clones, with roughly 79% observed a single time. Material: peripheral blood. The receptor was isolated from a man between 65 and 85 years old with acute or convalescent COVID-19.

This chain's CDR3 is CASSLERTVSYEQYF. The CDR3 nucleotides read TGTGCCAGCAGCTTAGAAAGGACAGTTTCCTACGAGCAGTACTTC. The chain links TRBV7-2 to TRBJ2-7; D is possibly TRBD1 (6 bases). Germline V gene lookup returns CDR1 SGHTA and CDR2 FQGNSA. CDR3 length: 15 amino acids. The V end was cut by 1 base, the J end by 1 base, with 11 bases between.